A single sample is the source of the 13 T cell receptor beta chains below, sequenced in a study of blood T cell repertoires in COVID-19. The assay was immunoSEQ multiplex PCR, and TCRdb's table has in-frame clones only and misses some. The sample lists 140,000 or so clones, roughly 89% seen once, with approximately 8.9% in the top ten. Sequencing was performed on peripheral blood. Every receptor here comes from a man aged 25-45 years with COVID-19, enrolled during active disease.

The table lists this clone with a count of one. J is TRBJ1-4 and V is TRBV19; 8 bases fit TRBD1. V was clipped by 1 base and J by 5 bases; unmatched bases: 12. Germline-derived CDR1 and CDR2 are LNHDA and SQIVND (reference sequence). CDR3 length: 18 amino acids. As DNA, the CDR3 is TGTGCCAGTAGTATAGCCCTCGGGACAGGAACCATCAATGAAAAACTGTTTTTT. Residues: CASSIALGTGTINEKLFF.

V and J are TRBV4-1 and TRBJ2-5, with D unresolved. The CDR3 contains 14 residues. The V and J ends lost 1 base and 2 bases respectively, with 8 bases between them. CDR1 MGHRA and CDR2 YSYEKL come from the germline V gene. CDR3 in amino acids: CASSQAQIQETQYF. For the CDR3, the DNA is TGCGCCAGCAGCCAAGCCCAGATACAAGAGACCCAGTACTTC.

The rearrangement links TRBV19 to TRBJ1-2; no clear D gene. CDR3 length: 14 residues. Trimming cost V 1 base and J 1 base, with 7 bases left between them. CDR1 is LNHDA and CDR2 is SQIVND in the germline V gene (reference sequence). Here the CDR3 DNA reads TGTGCCAGTAGTATAGGGAACAGTAACTATGGCTACACCTTC. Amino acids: CASSIGNSNYGYTF.

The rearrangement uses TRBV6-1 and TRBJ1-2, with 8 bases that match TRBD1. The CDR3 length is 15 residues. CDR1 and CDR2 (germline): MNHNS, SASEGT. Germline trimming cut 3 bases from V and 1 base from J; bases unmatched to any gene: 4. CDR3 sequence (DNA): TGTGCCAGCAGTGACAGGGGGCCGAATAACTATGGCTACACCTTC. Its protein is CASSDRGPNNYGYTF.

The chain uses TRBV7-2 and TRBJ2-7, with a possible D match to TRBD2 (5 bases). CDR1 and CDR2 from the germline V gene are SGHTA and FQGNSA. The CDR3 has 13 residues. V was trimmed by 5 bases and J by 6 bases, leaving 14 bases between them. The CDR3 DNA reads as TGTGCCAGCAGCCCCCCCGGACGGGGCGAGCAGTACTTC. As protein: CASSPPGRGEQYF. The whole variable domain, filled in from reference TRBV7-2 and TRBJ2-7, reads GAGVSQSPSNKVTEKGKDVELRCDPISGHTALYWYRQSLGQGLEFLIYFQGNSAPDKSGLPSDRFSAERTGGSVSTLTIQRTQQEDSAVYLCASSPPGRGEQYFGPGTRLTVT.

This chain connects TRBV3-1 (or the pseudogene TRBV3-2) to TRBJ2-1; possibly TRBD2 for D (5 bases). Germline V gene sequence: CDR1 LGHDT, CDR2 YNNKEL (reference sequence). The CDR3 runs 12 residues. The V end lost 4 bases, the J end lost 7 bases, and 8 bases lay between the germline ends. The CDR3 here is CASSRGINEQFF. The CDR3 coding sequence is TGTGCCAGCAGCCGAGGGATAAATGAGCAGTTCTTC.

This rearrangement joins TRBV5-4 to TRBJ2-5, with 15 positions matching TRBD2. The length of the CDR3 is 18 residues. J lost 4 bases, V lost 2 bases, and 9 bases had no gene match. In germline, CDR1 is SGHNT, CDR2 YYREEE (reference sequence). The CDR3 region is CASSLAGLAGGGPETQYF. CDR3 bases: TGTGCCAGCAGCTTAGCGGGACTAGCGGGAGGAGGTCCAGAGACCCAGTACTTC.

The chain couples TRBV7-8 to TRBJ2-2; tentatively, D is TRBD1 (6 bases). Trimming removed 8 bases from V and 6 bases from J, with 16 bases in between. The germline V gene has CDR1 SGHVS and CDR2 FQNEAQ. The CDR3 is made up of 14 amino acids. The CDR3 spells CASQNRDVAGELFF. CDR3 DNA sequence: TGTGCCAGCCAGAACAGGGACGTTGCCGGGGAGCTGTTTTTT.

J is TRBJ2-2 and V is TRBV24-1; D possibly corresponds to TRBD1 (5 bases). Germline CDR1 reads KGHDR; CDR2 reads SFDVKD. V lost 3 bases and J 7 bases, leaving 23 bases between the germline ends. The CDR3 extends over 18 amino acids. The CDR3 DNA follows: TGTGCCACCAGTGATGCCCGGCAGGGTAGCATTAGGGACGGGGAGCTGTTTTTT. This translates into CATSDARQGSIRDGELFF.

CDR3 sequence: CASSLGIPGANVLTF. Here the CDR3 DNA reads TGTGCCAGCAGCTTAGGTATCCCTGGGGCCAACGTCCTGACTTTC. The chain couples TRBV7-2 to TRBJ2-6; D gene uncertain. V was cut by 1 base and J by 2 bases, with 6 bases left in between. The CDR3 has 15 residues. The germline V gene encodes CDR1 SGHTA and CDR2 FQGNSA. Together with reference TRBV7-2 and TRBJ2-6, the CDR3 gives the full variable domain: GAGVSQSPSNKVTEKGKDVELRCDPISGHTALYWYRQSLGQGLEFLIYFQGNSAPDKSGLPSDRFSAERTGGSVSTLTIQRTQQEDSAVYLCASSLGIPGANVLTFGAGSRLTVL.

The CDR3 spells CASLKTPYNEQFF. In nucleotides, the CDR3 is TGTGCCAGCCTAAAGACTCCCTACAATGAGCAGTTCTTC. This chain links TRBV28 with TRBJ2-1; D ambiguous. Germline V gene sequence: CDR1 MDHEN, CDR2 SYDVKM. The CDR3 is made up of 13 amino acids. V lost 8 bases, J lost 2 bases, and 10 bases lay in between.

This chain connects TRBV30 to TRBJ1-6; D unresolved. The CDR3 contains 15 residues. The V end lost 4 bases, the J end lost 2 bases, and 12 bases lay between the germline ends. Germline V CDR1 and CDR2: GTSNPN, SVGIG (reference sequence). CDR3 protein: CAWTPGRTYNSPLHF. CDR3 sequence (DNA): TGTGCCTGGACCCCGGGGAGGACCTATAATTCACCCCTCCACTTT.

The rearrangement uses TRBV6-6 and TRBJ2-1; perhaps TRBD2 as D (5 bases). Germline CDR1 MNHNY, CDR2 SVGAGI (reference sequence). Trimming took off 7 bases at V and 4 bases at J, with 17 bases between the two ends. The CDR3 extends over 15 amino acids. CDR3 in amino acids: CASTLEKAAYNEQFF. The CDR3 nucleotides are TGTGCCAGCACCCTGGAAAAAGCGGCTTACAATGAGCAGTTCTTC.